What follows are 2 T cell receptor beta chains derived from one specimen sequenced in a study of T cells in localized non-small cell lung cancer. Sequenced by immunoSEQ multiplex PCR; TCRdb stores in-frame clones only, minus some. The data show approximately 150,000 clones, around 90% seen once. The sample in question was peripheral blood, obtained before any cancer treatment. These receptors were taken from a female donor older than 55 with stage I lung adenocarcinoma.

The V and J genes are TRBV30 and TRBJ1-2; unclear D gene. The CDR3 extends over 12 amino acids. The germline CDR1 and CDR2 sequences are GTSNPN and SVGIG (reference sequence). V lost 3 bases and J lost 4, with 9 bases in between. Here the CDR3 DNA reads TGTGCCTGGAGGAGAGGTGGCTATGGCTACACCTTC. This gives the protein CAWRRGGYGYTF.

The chain combines TRBV2 with TRBJ2-1; the match to TRBD2 covers 7 bases. Germline loops: CDR1 SNHLY, CDR2 FYNNEI. This CDR3 spans 14 amino acids. Trimming cost V 3 bases and J 6 bases; bases outside gene matches: 5. The CDR3 sequence is CASSEDPGGNEQFF. As DNA, the CDR3 is TGTGCCAGCAGTGAGGACCCGGGGGGCAATGAGCAGTTCTTC.